The 27 T cell receptor beta chains below all came from one sample that was sequenced in a study of blood T cell repertoires in COVID-19. Here immunoSEQ multiplex PCR was the method, and the copy in TCRdb shows in-frame clones only, minus some. The sample has 90,000 to 150,000 clones; about three quarters are singletons. Sequencing was carried out using peripheral blood. These receptors originate from a human donor with acute or convalescent COVID-19. The donor label of this sample is uncertain.

As regards this clone: Other DNA sequences from this sample encode an identical CDR3 as well. CDR3 amino acids: CASSLQGNIQYF. CDR3 DNA: TGTGCCAGCAGCTTGCAGGGAAACATTCAGTACTTC. The chain joins TRBV7-9 to TRBJ2-4, with D maybe TRBD1 (5 bases). CDR1 SEHNR and CDR2 FQNEAQ come from the germline V gene (reference sequence). The V and J ends lost 3 bases and 6 bases respectively, with 6 bases between them. The CDR3 runs 12 residues.

The chain links TRBV27 to TRBJ1-2; TRBD1 might be the D (5 bases). Trimming shortened V by 0 bases and J by 1 base, and 15 bases separated the two germline ends. CDR1 and CDR2 (germline): MNHEY, SMNVEV (reference sequence). The CDR3 has 17 residues. This CDR3 reads CASSLSRPLGGNYGYTF. The CDR3 coding sequence is TGTGCCAGCAGTTTATCGCGTCCGCTGGGGGGTAACTATGGCTACACCTTC.

The chain employs TRBV4-1 and TRBJ2-5, with 7 nucleotides matching TRBD2. The CDR3 sequence is 16 residues long. The V gene's germline CDR1 is MGHRA and CDR2 YSYEKL. The V gene end was trimmed by 1 base and the J gene end by 1 base; junction bases not matched to a gene: 6. CDR3 in DNA: TGCGCCAGCAGCCAAGGCCTACGCGGGGGCCAAGAGACCCAGTACTTC. This translates into CASSQGLRGGQETQYF.

The chain recombines TRBV6-4 with TRBJ1-5; D might be TRBD1 (5 bases). V lost 5 bases and J lost 0, with 5 bases in between. The CDR3 consists of 13 residues. Germline CDR1 reads MRHNA; CDR2 reads SNTAGT. In DNA, the CDR3 is TGTGCCAGCAGTCAGGGTAGCAATCAGCCCCAGCATTTT. Translating gives CASSQGSNQPQHF.

In this sample, this clone turned up once. This sequence joins TRBV12-3 or TRBV12-4 and TRBJ1-1; D is ambiguous. Trimming removed 3 bases at V and 3 bases at J, with 8 bases between. There are 13 residues in the CDR3. The CDR3, as DNA: TGTGCCAGCAGTTTGGGCAGCTACACTGAAGCTTTCTTT. It specifies CASSLGSYTEAFF.

The gene calls are TRBV5-1 and TRBJ1-4; 8 bases are shared with TRBD1. Looked up from germline, CDR1 is SGHRS and CDR2 is YFSETQ. J was trimmed by 0 bases and V by 4 bases; bases with no gene match: 8. This CDR3 spans 17 amino acids. The CDR3, as DNA: TGCGCCAGCAGCCACGGACAGGGTATTGCAACTAATGAAAAACTGTTTTTT. Translating gives CASSHGQGIATNEKLFF.

This chain joins TRBV18 and TRBJ2-2, with a possible D match to TRBD1 (5 bases). This CDR3 region has 14 residues. With 6 bases removed from V and 3 bases from J, the gap between germline ends came to 11 bases. CDR1 and CDR2 (germline): KGHSH, LQKENI. CDR3 loop: CASSADSDTGELFF. In DNA, the CDR3 is TGTGCCAGCTCCGCAGACAGTGACACCGGGGAGCTGTTTTTT.

This rearrangement joins TRBV18 to TRBJ1-2; no firm D call. CDR1 is KGHSH and CDR2 is LQKENI in the germline V gene. This CDR3 spans 14 amino acids. V was pared by 3 bases and J by 3 bases, with 11 bases between. CDR3 nucleotides: TGTGCCAGCTCACCGGGCAGAACTGACTATGGCTACACCTTC. This codes for CASSPGRTDYGYTF. The full variable domain, with the rest looked up from reference TRBV18 and TRBJ1-2, is NAGVMQNPRHLVRRRGQEARLRCSPMKGHSHVYWYRQLPEEGLKFMVYLQKENIIDESGMPKERFSAEFPKEGPSILRIQQVVRGDSAAYFCASSPGRTDYGYTFGSGTRLTVV.

This clone was detected once. This chain joins TRBV9 and TRBJ2-3; D is perhaps TRBD2 (5 bases). The ends were cut back, 4 bases at V and 4 bases at J, with 16 bases in the middle. The germline CDR1 and CDR2 sequences are SGDLS and YYNGEE. This CDR3 is built from 15 residues. CDR3 protein: CASSTPYLGADTQYF. The CDR3 bases are TGTGCCAGCAGCACCCCGTATCTCGGGGCAGATACGCAGTATTTT. The variable domain in full, completed from reference TRBV9 and TRBJ2-3, reads DSGVTQTPKHLITATGQRVTLRCSPRSGDLSVYWYQQSLDQGLQFLIQYYNGEERAKGNILERFSAQQFPDLHSELNLSSLELGDSALYFCASSTPYLGADTQYFGPGTRLTVL.

The chain recombines TRBV5-8 with TRBJ2-3, with a possible D match to TRBD2 (5 bases). CDR3 length: 15 residues. Trimming took 4 bases from V and 5 from J, leaving 17 bases between them. Germline V gene data show CDR1 as SGHTS and CDR2 as YDEGEE. The CDR3 nucleotides are TGTGCCAGCAGCCGAGACGGGGTGACGGGAGATACGCAGTATTTT. Protein sequence: CASSRDGVTGDTQYF.

The chain has TRBV9 and TRBJ1-5; D not resolved. This CDR3 spans 12 amino acids. Trimming took off 7 bases at V and 0 bases at J, with 5 bases between the two ends. The germline gives CDR1 SGDLS, CDR2 YYNGEE. The CDR3 DNA reads as TGTGCCAGCGGGCCTAGCAATCAGCCCCAGCATTTT. Translation gives CASGPSNQPQHF.

There are a few counts of this clone. The rearrangement links TRBV7-3 to TRBJ2-2, with 7 bases lining up with TRBD2. The CDR3 contains 16 residues. CDR1 SGHTA and CDR2 FQGTGA come from the germline V gene. V was pared by 5 bases and J by 3 bases, with 9 bases of the junction left unmatched. The CDR3 loop reads CASSPLGGDDTGELFF. The CDR3 DNA follows: TGTGCCAGCAGCCCCCTTGGGGGGGACGACACCGGGGAGCTGTTTTTT. Variable domain in full (rest from reference TRBV7-3 and TRBJ2-2): GAGVSQTPSNKVTEKGKYVELRCDPISGHTALYWYRQSLGQGPEFLIYFQGTGAADDSGLPNDRFFAVRPEGSVSTLKIQRTERGDSAVYLCASSPLGGDDTGELFFGEGSRLTVL.

This clone has only one observation. At one end the junction does not follow the germline gene, possibly because of a read error. V is TRBV24-1 and J is TRBJ2-5; maybe TRBD1 (6 bases). The CDR3 sequence is 15 residues long. CDR1 is KGHDR, CDR2 SFDVKD, per germline. CDR3 amino acids: CATSDPRQVLETRYF. The CDR3 nucleotides are TGTGCCACCAGTGACCCTCGACAGGTACTAGAGACCCGGTACTTC.

This chain links TRBV6-6 with TRBJ1-6; TRBD1 aligns across 7 bases. Germline trimming cut 5 bases from V and 10 bases from J; bases unmatched to any gene: 8. CDR1 is MNHNY, CDR2 SVGAGI, per germline (reference sequence). The CDR3 runs 14 residues. The CDR3 reads CASSLDRDGSPLHF. CDR3 nucleotide sequence: TGTGCCAGCAGTCTCGACAGGGACGGCTCACCCCTCCACTTT.

J is TRBJ1-4 and V is TRBV6-5, with D possibly being TRBD1 (6 bases). The CDR3 is 13 residues long. Between the trimmed V and J ends, which lost 6 bases and 7 bases, there was a span of 12 bases. From germline, CDR1 is MNHEY and CDR2 SVGAGI. In DNA, the CDR3 is TGTGCCAGCAGAGGGGGGGCGGGTGAAAAACTGTTTTTT. Protein product: CASRGGAGEKLFF.

This sequence joins TRBV2 and TRBJ1-3; 7 nucleotides line up with TRBD1. The J segment lost 0 bases and the V segment lost 10 bases, leaving 6 bases of the junction unmatched. The CDR3 has 14 amino acids. Germline V gives CDR1 SNHLY, CDR2 FYNNEI. The CDR3 sequence: CATGQDRSGNTIYF. CDR3 coding DNA: TGTGCCACCGGACAGGACCGCTCTGGAAACACCATATATTTT.

The chain is built from TRBV6-6 and TRBJ2-1; the D gene is possibly TRBD1 (5 bases). The CDR3 has 12 residues. Per germline, CDR1 MNHNY and CDR2 SVGAGI (reference sequence). Trimming removed 9 bases from V and 4 bases from J, with 10 bases in between. The CDR3 coding sequence is TGTGCCAGTAAAGGGGTTTACAATGAGCAGTTCTTC. Translated, it gives CASKGVYNEQFF.

The chain joins TRBV3-1 (or the pseudogene TRBV3-2) to TRBJ2-3; D unclear. Trimming shortened V by 0 bases and J by 5 bases, and 3 bases separated the two germline ends. Germline CDR1 LGHDT, CDR2 YNNKEL (reference sequence). The CDR3 is 12 residues long. The CDR3 DNA reads as TGTGCCAGCAGCCAAGAGAGAGATACGCAGTATTTT. Translating gives CASSQERDTQYF.

This clone was counted between two and nine times. The chain has TRBV5-1 and TRBJ2-2; D unresolved. V dropped 4 bases and J dropped 2 bases, with 12 bases sitting between them. CDR3 size: 15 residues. The V gene's germline CDR1 is SGHRS and CDR2 YFSETQ. This chain's CDR3 is CASSVTPFNTGELFF. DNA of the CDR3: TGCGCCAGCAGCGTGACACCCTTTAACACCGGGGAGCTGTTTTTT. Filled out from reference TRBV5-1 and TRBJ2-2, the complete variable domain reads KAGVTQTPRYLIKTRGQQVTLSCSPISGHRSVSWYQQTPGQGLQFLFEYFSETQRNKGNFPGRFSGRQFSNSRSEMNVSTLELGDSALYLCASSVTPFNTGELFFGEGSRLTVL.

CDR3 region: CASSLGAVVQETQYF. The CDR3 DNA is TGTGCCAGCAGCTTAGGGGCCGTCGTCCAAGAGACCCAGTACTTC. The genes are TRBV7-9 and TRBJ2-5; D remains unclear. Trimming shortened V by 1 base and J by 1 base, and 10 bases separated the two germline ends. This CDR3 comprises 15 residues. In germline, CDR1 is SEHNR, CDR2 FQNEAQ (reference sequence).

This chain uses TRBV19 with TRBJ1-6; 7 nucleotides agree with TRBD1. V lost 4 bases to trimming and J lost 5 bases; unmatched junction nucleotides: 11. The CDR3 has 17 amino acids. The germline V gene has CDR1 LNHDA and CDR2 SQIVND (reference sequence). The CDR3 protein is CASSRRQGTIHNSPLHF. The CDR3 coding sequence is TGTGCCAGTAGTAGACGACAGGGCACAATTCATAATTCACCCCTCCACTTT. Together with reference TRBV19 and TRBJ1-6, the CDR3 gives the full variable domain: DGGITQSPKYLFRKEGQNVTLSCEQNLNHDAMYWYRQDPGQGLRLIYYSQIVNDFQKGDIAEGYSVSREKKESFPLTVTSAQKNPTAFYLCASSRRQGTIHNSPLHFGNGTRLTVT.

This sequence joins TRBV4-1 and TRBJ1-5; perhaps TRBD1 as D (5 bases). Germline CDR1 reads MGHRA; CDR2 reads YSYEKL. This CDR3 comprises 14 residues. V was pared by 1 base and J by 7 bases, with 11 bases between. Here the CDR3 reads CASSQGRVEQPQHF. The CDR3, as DNA: TGCGCCAGCAGCCAAGGCAGGGTAGAGCAGCCCCAGCATTTT.

The chain couples TRBV2 to TRBJ1-5; D unresolved. CDR3 length: 14 residues. The germline gives CDR1 SNHLY, CDR2 FYNNEI. V lost 4 bases to trimming and J lost 4 bases, with 11 bases between them. In DNA form, the CDR3 reads TGTGCCAGCAGTGGTGTAGCATTAAATCAGCCCCAGCATTTT. It codes for CASSGVALNQPQHF.

This clone showed up just a few times. This sequence joins TRBV2 and TRBJ2-1; TRBD2 agrees at 9 bases. V trimming: 2 bases; J trimming: 6 bases; junction bases outside the gene matches: 8. Germline V gene data show CDR1 as SNHLY and CDR2 as FYNNEI. CDR3 length: 16 residues. The chain's CDR3 is CASSEWRGGSGNEQFF. CDR3 sequence (DNA): TGTGCCAGCAGTGAATGGCGGGGGGGCTCGGGCAATGAGCAGTTCTTC.

This chain links TRBV10-2 with TRBJ1-6, with 10 bases that match TRBD1. The CDR3 covers 17 residues. The V segment lost 1 base and the J segment 6 bases; nucleotides outside the gene matches: 6. Germline CDR1 is WSHSY and CDR2 is SAAADI. CDR3: CASSEYGRTGGNSPLHF. The CDR3 coding sequence is TGCGCCAGCAGTGAGTACGGCCGGACAGGGGGTAATTCACCCCTCCACTTT.

CDR3 nucleotides: TGTGCCATCAAACAACCAGGGGGCGGACCAGGTGGCTACACCTTC. Translation: CAIKQPGGGPGGYTF. The V call is TRBV10-3, the J call TRBJ1-2, with 8 bases identical to TRBD1. CDR3 length: 15 amino acids. V was clipped by 7 bases and J by 7 bases; unmatched bases: 14. Germline V lookup: CDR1 ENHRY, CDR2 SYGVKD.

This clone was found a few times. The chain uses TRBV4-2 and TRBJ2-5; 8 nucleotides match TRBD1. J lost 3 bases, V lost 2 bases, and 11 bases had no gene match. Germline V gene lookup returns CDR1 LGHNA and CDR2 YNFKEQ. The CDR3 has 17 amino acids. The CDR3 spells CASSQYMSAGGEETQYF. CDR3 DNA sequence: TGTGCCAGCAGCCAATATATGTCGGCAGGGGGCGAAGAGACCCAGTACTTC.